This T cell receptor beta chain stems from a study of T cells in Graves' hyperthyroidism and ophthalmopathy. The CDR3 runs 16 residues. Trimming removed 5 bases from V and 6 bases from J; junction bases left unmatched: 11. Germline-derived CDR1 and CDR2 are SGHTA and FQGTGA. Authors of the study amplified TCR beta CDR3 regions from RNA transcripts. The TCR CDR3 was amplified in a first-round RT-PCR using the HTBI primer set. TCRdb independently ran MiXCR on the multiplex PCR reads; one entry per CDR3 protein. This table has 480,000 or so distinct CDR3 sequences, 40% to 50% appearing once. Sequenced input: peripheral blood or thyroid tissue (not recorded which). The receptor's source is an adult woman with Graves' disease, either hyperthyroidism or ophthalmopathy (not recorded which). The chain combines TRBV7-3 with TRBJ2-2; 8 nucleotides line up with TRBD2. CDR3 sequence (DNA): TGTGCCAGCAGCCCCCTAAGCGGGAGCCTGGCCGGGGAGCTGTTTTTT. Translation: CASSPLSGSLAGELFF.